The 32 T cell receptor beta chains given below trace back to one sample, sequenced in a study of blood T cell repertoires in COVID-19. Libraries were prepared by immunoSEQ multiplex PCR; TCRdb keeps only in-frame clonotypes and omits some of them. The sample shows tens of thousands of clones, roughly 92% of them seen only once. The specimen sequenced was peripheral blood. The receptor set was obtained from a man aged 60-69 years with acute or convalescent COVID-19.

The chain carries TRBV19 and TRBJ2-5; possible D gene TRBD2, 5 bases. The CDR3 consists of 14 residues. Trimming pared 5 bases from V and 5 bases from J, leaving 15 bases between. Germline assignment: CDR1 LNHDA and CDR2 SQIVND (reference sequence). The CDR3 loop is CASSSRTVGETQYF. DNA for the CDR3: TGTGCCAGTAGTTCCCGGACTGTCGGGGAGACCCAGTACTTC.

This clone appeared a few times. The chain recombines TRBV19 with TRBJ1-3; unclear D gene. CDR3 length: 16 residues. Germline CDR1 reads LNHDA; CDR2 reads SQIVND (reference sequence). V was shortened by 3 bases and J by 0 bases, with 12 bases between the two germline ends. DNA of the CDR3: TGTGCCAGTAGTATGAGCGGCAGATACTCTGGAAACACCATATATTTT. Its protein is CASSMSGRYSGNTIYF. The full variable domain, with the rest looked up from reference TRBV19 and TRBJ1-3, is DGGITQSPKYLFRKEGQNVTLSCEQNLNHDAMYWYRQDPGQGLRLIYYSQIVNDFQKGDIAEGYSVSREKKESFPLTVTSAQKNPTAFYLCASSMSGRYSGNTIYFGEGSWLTVV.

The rearrangement links TRBV2 to TRBJ1-1, with unresolved D. V shed 5 bases and J shed 1 base, with 11 bases lying between them. CDR1 and CDR2 from the germline V gene are SNHLY and FYNNEI. This CDR3 has 14 amino acids. The CDR3 loop reads CASSSGSGNTEAFF. CDR3 DNA sequence: TGTGCCAGCAGTAGTGGGTCAGGGAACACTGAAGCTTTCTTT.

CDR3 bases: TGTGCCAGCAGTCCTAGCGGCCCCCTAGGGGAGCAGTACGTC. Protein sequence: CASSPSGPLGEQYV. The V gene is TRBV28, the J gene TRBJ2-7; 7 bases are a match to TRBD2. In germline, CDR1 is MDHEN, CDR2 SYDVKM. The V segment lost 5 bases and the J segment 7 bases; nucleotides outside the gene matches: 11. CDR3 length: 14 residues.

The chain carries TRBV7-2 and TRBJ1-1; D gene ambiguous. This CDR3 has 15 amino acids. The V gene lost 5 bases and the J gene lost 1 base, with 14 bases spanning the gap. Germline CDR1 SGHTA, CDR2 FQGNSA. Here the CDR3 reads CASSPSMERNTEAFF. In DNA form, the CDR3 reads TGTGCCAGCAGCCCTTCTATGGAGAGGAACACTGAAGCTTTCTTT.

The chain employs TRBV19 and TRBJ1-6, with D possibly matching TRBD1 (5 bases). Trimming took off 7 bases at V and 9 bases at J, with 25 bases between the two ends. This CDR3 comprises 17 residues. The germline V gene has CDR1 LNHDA and CDR2 SQIVND (reference sequence). The CDR3 DNA follows: TGTGCCAGTACCAAGGGTGGAGGGGTAAAGGGTGGTTCACCCCTCCACTTT. Protein product: CASTKGGGVKGGSPLHF.

The CDR3 loop reads CASSPGGRSTGELFF. The DNA for the CDR3 is TGTGCCAGCAGCCCGGGGGGGAGGTCCACCGGGGAGCTGTTTTTT. The chain uses TRBV5-4 and TRBJ2-2; 8 bases are shared with TRBD2. Germline values: CDR1 SGHNT, CDR2 YYREEE (reference sequence). Trimming cost V 4 bases and J 4 bases; bases outside gene matches: 6. The CDR3 loop spans 15 amino acids.

V gene TRBV7-2 combines with J gene TRBJ2-5, with 12 positions matching TRBD2. The CDR3 has 17 amino acids. From germline, CDR1 is SGHTA and CDR2 FQGNSA. With 0 bases clipped from V and 1 base from J, the junction kept 3 bases outside the gene matches. CDR3 residues: CASSLAPLAGGQETQYF. The CDR3 DNA reads TGTGCCAGCAGCTTAGCCCCACTAGCGGGGGGCCAAGAGACCCAGTACTTC.

The chain has TRBV21-1 and TRBJ1-1. TRBV21-1 represents a pseudogene. The CDR3 has 14 amino acids. CDR3 coding DNA: TGTGCCAGCAGCGAATACCCCGGGAACACTGAAGCTTTCTTT. Residues: CASSEYPGNTEAFF.

The chain links TRBV29-1 to TRBJ2-1; 8 bases map to TRBD2. Germline V gives CDR1 SQVTM, CDR2 ANQGSEA. V was pared by 4 bases and J by 10 bases, with 0 bases of the junction left unmatched. The CDR3 is 10 amino acids. CDR3 bases: TGCAGCGTTGGGACTAGCGAGCAGTTCTTC. The encoded protein is CSVGTSEQFF.

This sequence joins TRBV9 and TRBJ2-1; 14 bases are a match to TRBD2. CDR1 and CDR2 from the germline V gene are SGDLS and YYNGEE. Trimming removed 0 bases from V and 2 bases from J; junction bases left unmatched: 13. The CDR3 is made up of 21 amino acids. The CDR3 bases are TGTGCCAGCAGCGTAGGAGCCGGGACTAGCGGGAGCGGGGGAACCTACAATGAGCAGTTCTTC. The encoded protein is CASSVGAGTSGSGGTYNEQFF.

The chain couples TRBV5-5 to TRBJ2-2; D is possibly TRBD1 (7 bases). Germline CDR1 SGHKS, CDR2 YYEKEE (reference sequence). The CDR3 has 16 residues. V lost 2 bases to trimming and J lost 4 bases, with 15 bases between them. CDR3: CASSFFRQGGTGELFF. In DNA form, the CDR3 reads TGTGCCAGCAGCTTTTTCCGACAGGGAGGCACCGGGGAGCTGTTTTTT.

The rearrangement links TRBV27 to TRBJ2-7; 9 nucleotides match TRBD1. The CDR3 contains 14 residues. CDR1 and CDR2 (germline): MNHEY, SMNVEV (reference sequence). V was clipped by 4 bases and J by 3 bases; unmatched bases: 4. The CDR3 reads CASSSWTGDYEQYF. In nucleotides, the CDR3 is TGTGCCAGCAGTTCATGGACAGGGGACTACGAGCAGTACTTC.

The gene calls are TRBV7-9 and TRBJ2-5; no definite D call. CDR1 is SEHNR, CDR2 FQNEAQ, per germline (reference sequence). The V and J ends lost 1 base and 1 base respectively, with 4 bases between them. The CDR3 spans 13 residues. The CDR3: CASSLVFQETQYF. The CDR3 DNA is TGTGCCAGCAGCTTAGTATTCCAAGAGACCCAGTACTTC.

CDR3 protein: CSVEVPTVWTEAFF. The CDR3 nucleotides are TGCAGCGTTGAAGTCCCTACGGTATGGACTGAAGCTTTCTTT. V usage is TRBV29-1 and J usage is TRBJ1-1; D is undetermined. The CDR3 covers 14 residues. V was cut by 1 base and J by 5 bases, with 14 bases left in between. Germline assignment: CDR1 SQVTM and CDR2 ANQGSEA. Full variable domain (remainder filled in from reference TRBV29-1 and TRBJ1-1): SAVISQKPSRDICQRGTSLTIQCQVDSQVTMMFWYRQQPGQSLTLIATANQGSEATYESGFVIDKFPISRPNLTFSTLTVSNMSPEDSSIYLCSVEVPTVWTEAFFGQGTRLTVV.

The V and J genes are TRBV19 and TRBJ2-1; 12 bases are shared with TRBD2. With 0 bases clipped from V and 7 bases from J, the junction kept 4 bases outside the gene matches. The CDR3 spans 16 residues. Germline lookup yields CDR1 LNHDA and CDR2 SQIVND (reference sequence). CDR3: CASSIDLAGGKNEQFF. The CDR3 DNA follows: TGTGCCAGTAGTATAGACCTAGCGGGAGGGAAAAATGAGCAGTTCTTC. Full variable domain (missing parts from reference TRBV19 and TRBJ2-1): DGGITQSPKYLFRKEGQNVTLSCEQNLNHDAMYWYRQDPGQGLRLIYYSQIVNDFQKGDIAEGYSVSREKKESFPLTVTSAQKNPTAFYLCASSIDLAGGKNEQFFGPGTRLTVL.

The chain links TRBV9 to TRBJ2-2; D remains ambiguous. The CDR3 totals 12 residues. V shed 0 bases and J shed 7 bases, with 4 bases lying between them. Germline loops: CDR1 SGDLS, CDR2 YYNGEE. CDR3 nucleotide sequence: TGTGCCAGCAGCGTAGGGCACGGGGAGCTGTTTTTT. Translating gives CASSVGHGELFF.

The chain has TRBV11-2 and TRBJ1-1, with 9 bases identical to TRBD1. This CDR3 comprises 15 residues. Germline V gives CDR1 SGHAT, CDR2 FQNNGV. V dropped 5 bases and J dropped 1; count of bases not matched to a gene: 5. The CDR3 loop is CASSRGQGQNTEAFF. The CDR3 bases are TGTGCCAGCAGCCGTGGACAGGGGCAGAACACTGAAGCTTTCTTT.

The chain couples TRBV11-3 to TRBJ2-1, with 9 bases aligning to TRBD2. With V trimmed by 0 bases and J by 3 bases, 15 bases remained unmatched. This CDR3 has 20 residues. Germline CDR1 and CDR2: SGHNT and YENEEA. Here the CDR3 reads CASSLDSGGFYGIIYNEQFF. DNA for the CDR3: TGTGCCAGCAGCTTAGATAGCGGGGGTTTTTACGGGATAATCTACAATGAGCAGTTCTTC.

The V and J genes are TRBV6-5 and TRBJ2-7; 7 positions agree with TRBD1. V gave up 5 bases and J gave up 3 bases; unmatched junction bases: 10. Germline values: CDR1 MNHEY, CDR2 SVGAGI. This CDR3 region has 15 residues. The CDR3 reads CASSPGGITYYEQYF. DNA of the CDR3: TGTGCCAGCAGTCCAGGGGGTATCACCTACTACGAGCAGTACTTC.

The chain joins TRBV4-1 to TRBJ2-7, with D maybe TRBD1 (5 bases). Trimming took 0 bases from V and 0 from J, leaving 9 bases between them. The CDR3 extends over 15 amino acids. Germline CDR1 and CDR2: MGHRA and YSYEKL. The CDR3 is CASSQEQATSYEQYF. CDR3 coding DNA: TGCGCCAGCAGCCAAGAACAGGCTACCTCCTACGAGCAGTACTTC.

The chain is built from TRBV5-1 and TRBJ2-1; D may be TRBD1 (5 bases). Per germline, CDR1 SGHRS and CDR2 YFSETQ. The CDR3 loop spans 14 amino acids. Trimming pared 4 bases from V and 0 bases from J, leaving 8 bases between. The DNA of the CDR3 is TGCGCCAGCAGCCCGCAGGGCTCCTACAATGAGCAGTTCTTC. Translating gives CASSPQGSYNEQFF.

The genes are TRBV18 and TRBJ1-3; 7 positions match TRBD1. Per the germline V gene, CDR1 is KGHSH and CDR2 is LQKENI. V lost 6 bases and J lost 1; bases outside the gene matches: 3. This CDR3 has 14 residues. The CDR3 nucleotides read TGTGCCAGCTCGTCGACAGGGTCTGGAAACACCATATATTTT. Translated, it gives CASSSTGSGNTIYF.

The rearrangement links TRBV2 to TRBJ1-2, with D possibly TRBD1 on 6 matching bases. Germline CDR1 reads SNHLY; CDR2 reads FYNNEI. Trimming took off 4 bases at V and 5 bases at J, with 8 bases between the two ends. The CDR3 has 12 residues. In nucleotides, the CDR3 is TGTGCCAGCAGTGCCGGACAGTATGGCTACACCTTC. It specifies CASSAGQYGYTF.

The chain uses TRBV2 and TRBJ2-1; perhaps TRBD1 as D (7 bases). Germline assignment: CDR1 SNHLY and CDR2 FYNNEI. V lost 5 bases, J lost 0 bases, and 20 bases lay in between. The CDR3 runs to 18 residues. CDR3 coding DNA: TGTGCCAGCAGTTTAAGGGGGCTAGCGTACAGCTCCTACAATGAGCAGTTCTTC. The encoded protein is CASSLRGLAYSSYNEQFF.

The chain combines TRBV5-1 with TRBJ2-1; TRBD1 might be the D (6 bases). The V and J ends lost 2 bases and 0 bases respectively, with 9 bases between them. CDR3 length equals 15 residues. Germline V gene data show CDR1 as SGHRS and CDR2 as YFSETQ. The CDR3, as DNA: TGCGCCAGCAGCTTCCAGGGGAGCTCCTACAATGAGCAGTTCTTC. Amino acid sequence: CASSFQGSSYNEQFF.

The rearrangement uses TRBV5-1 and TRBJ2-1; TRBD2 might be the D (7 bases). Germline-derived CDR1 and CDR2 are SGHRS and YFSETQ. V shed 0 bases and J shed 2 bases, with 21 bases lying between them. This CDR3 is built from 19 residues. The CDR3 DNA reads TGCGCCAGCAGCTTGGGGGGGCTAGCGGAGAGGGGCCCCTACAATGAGCAGTTCTTC. Protein sequence: CASSLGGLAERGPYNEQFF.

This clone came up once. The CDR3 spells CATSDQDRGYNEQFF. CDR3 nucleotide sequence: TGTGCCACCAGTGATCAGGACAGGGGCTACAATGAGCAGTTCTTC. The rearrangement uses TRBV24-1 and TRBJ2-1; 9 bases match TRBD1. V was clipped by 3 bases and J by 3 bases; unmatched bases: 2. Germline values: CDR1 KGHDR, CDR2 SFDVKD. CDR3 length: 15 residues.

The table lists this clone with a count of one. The chain couples TRBV2 to TRBJ2-1; 16 bases agree with TRBD2. CDR1 and CDR2 from the germline V gene are SNHLY and FYNNEI. The CDR3 length is 18 residues. With 6 bases clipped from V and 9 bases from J, the junction kept 14 bases outside the gene matches. The CDR3 DNA sequence: TGTGCCAGCAGAGCCGGGACTAGCGGGAGGGCCCTCTATAGTGAGCAGTTCTTC. This encodes CASRAGTSGRALYSEQFF.

The chain combines TRBV19 with TRBJ1-2; 9 bases fit TRBD1. The CDR3 is 13 residues long. Germline V gene data show CDR1 as LNHDA and CDR2 as SQIVND (reference sequence). Trimming took 7 bases from V and 7 from J; bases not matched to a gene: 7. The CDR3 coding sequence is TGTGCCAGTACCGCCGGACAGGGGTCTGGCTACACCTTC. Residues: CASTAGQGSGYTF. The variable domain in full, completed from reference TRBV19 and TRBJ1-2, reads DGGITQSPKYLFRKEGQNVTLSCEQNLNHDAMYWYRQDPGQGLRLIYYSQIVNDFQKGDIAEGYSVSREKKESFPLTVTSAQKNPTAFYLCASTAGQGSGYTFGSGTRLTVV.

The CDR3 protein is CATSVRRPGQGVSYGYTF. The CDR3 DNA sequence: TGTGCCACCAGCGTAAGACGCCCGGGACAGGGGGTGTCCTATGGCTACACCTTC. The chain links TRBV15 to TRBJ1-2, with TRBD1 identical over 11 bases. From germline, CDR1 is LNHNV and CDR2 YYDKDF (reference sequence). The J segment lost 4 bases and the V segment lost 5 bases, leaving 15 bases of the junction unmatched. The CDR3 runs to 18 residues.

The genes are TRBV4-3 and TRBJ2-6; the D gene is possibly TRBD1 (5 bases). Germline CDR1 and CDR2: LGHNA and YSLEER. V gave up 4 bases and J gave up 0 bases, with 7 bases separating them. The CDR3 has 15 residues. The CDR3 loop is CASSPTGSGANVLTF. CDR3 coding DNA: TGCGCCAGCAGCCCCACAGGCTCTGGGGCCAACGTCCTGACTTTC.